The rows below give T cell receptor beta chains drawn from one sample of a study of control samples from healthy donors and cancer patients. Assay: immunoSEQ multiplex PCR; the TCRdb copy retains only in-frame clones and omits some. This table holds 130,000 to 150,000 clones, 80% to 95% found once. The sequenced material came from blood. Receptors originate from a man younger than 40 in good health. CDR3s include the opening cysteine and the closing phenylalanine or tryptophan. Each record gives: J gene, clone size, V gene, D gene, CDR3 protein, CDR3 DNA. The D gene is left open where the match is weak. The size field is filled for only some rows; it gives once, few, many or a size class.

TRBJ1-2,-,TRBV27,-,CASSFTGSGIYGYTF,TGTGCCAGCAGTTTTACCGGGAGTGGGATTTATGGCTACACCTTC
TRBJ1-2,-,TRBV24-1,-,CATSAPDGNYGYTF,TGTGCCACCAGTGCCCCAGACGGAAACTATGGCTACACCTTC
TRBJ1-1,-,TRBV19,TRBD1,CATPPGGQTEAFF,TGTGCCACCCCACCAGGGGGCCAGACTGAAGCTTTCTTT
TRBJ2-7,-,TRBV3-1/TRBV3-2,-,CASSQGSSYEQYF,TGTGCCAGCAGCCAGGGGAGCTCCTACGAGCAGTACTTC
TRBJ2-3,-,TRBV7-2,-,CASSQARADTQYF,TGTGCCAGCAGTCAGGCTAGGGCAGATACGCAGTATTTT
TRBJ2-3,-,TRBV4-1,-,CASSQVWGAPDTQYF,TGCGCCAGCAGCCAAGTTTGGGGTGCGCCAGATACGCAGTATTTT
TRBJ2-1,-,TRBV19,TRBD1,CASTSGGNEQFF,TGTGCCAGTACCTCAGGGGGCAATGAGCAGTTCTTC
TRBJ2-7,-,TRBV5-1,-,CASRLDMASYEQYF,TGCGCCAGCAGATTGGATATGGCCTCTTACGAGCAGTACTTC
TRBJ1-2,many,TRBV14,-,CASSPPSNYGYTF,TGTGCCAGCAGCCCCCCAAGTAACTATGGCTACACCTTC
TRBJ1-4,once,TRBV27,-,CASSLGQRVGEKLFF,TGTGCCAGCAGTTTAGGTCAACGAGTGGGAGAAAAACTGTTTTTT
TRBJ1-2,-,TRBV5-4,TRBD1,CASSRDSVYGYTF,TGTGCCAGCAGCCGGGACAGCGTATATGGCTACACCTTC
TRBJ2-2,-,TRBV11-2,-,CASSLVADYSGELFF,TGTGCCAGCAGCTTAGTCGCGGACTATTCCGGGGAGCTGTTTTTT
TRBJ2-2,-,TRBV28,TRBD1,CASSFPTGVANTGELFF,TGTGCCAGCAGTTTCCCGACAGGGGTTGCGAACACCGGGGAGCTGTTTTTT
TRBJ1-1,-,TRBV2,-,CASSGTHNTEAFF,TGTGCCAGCAGCGGGACACATAACACTGAAGCTTTCTTT
TRBJ1-1,once,TRBV7-9,TRBD1,CASSNSAGTGGTEAFF,TGTGCCAGCAGCAACTCGGCCGGGACAGGGGGGACTGAAGCTTTCTTT
TRBJ1-5,-,TRBV6-2/TRBV6-3,-,CASSYVNSNQPQHF,TGTGCCAGCAGTTACGTTAATAGCAATCAGCCCCAGCATTTT
TRBJ1-1,-,TRBV27,-,CASTRGTEAFF,TGTGCATCCACCCGGGGGACTGAAGCTTTCTTT
TRBJ1-6,-,TRBV9,-,CASSVAGDSPLHF,TGTGCCAGCAGCGTCGCAGGGGATTCACCCCTCCACTTT
TRBJ2-2,-,TRBV14,TRBD2,CASSPMSGTRFSGELFF,TGTGCCAGCAGCCCCATGTCCGGGACTAGGTTTAGCGGGGAGCTGTTTTTT
TRBJ2-1,-,TRBV27,TRBD2,CASSFRGGKNEQFF,TGTGCCAGCAGTTTTCGGGGGGGCAAGAATGAGCAGTTCTTC
TRBJ2-3,-,TRBV6-4,TRBD2,CASRGLAGGRDTQYF,TGTGCCAGCAGGGGACTAGCGGGGGGGCGTGATACGCAGTATTTT
TRBJ1-2,-,TRBV24-1,TRBD1,CATSDRDRTYGYTF,TGTGCCACCAGTGATAGGGACAGAACTTATGGCTACACCTTC
TRBJ2-7,-,TRBV5-6,TRBD2,CASSSPARDYSYEQYF,TGTGCCAGCAGCTCGCCGGCCCGGGACTACTCCTACGAGCAGTACTTC
TRBJ2-3,-,TRBV7-9,-,CASRYSTDTQYF,TGTGCCAGCAGATATAGCACAGATACGCAGTATTTT
TRBJ2-7,-,TRBV7-8,TRBD1,CASGQGNYEQYF,TGTGCCAGCGGACAGGGAAACTACGAGCAGTACTTC
TRBJ1-2,many,TRBV12-3/TRBV12-4,-,CASSPEGYGYTF,TGTGCCAGCAGTCCGGAGGGCTATGGCTACACCTTC
TRBJ2-7,-,TRBV4-1,TRBD2,CASSQERAGGGYEQYF,TGCGCCAGCAGCCAAGAAAGGGCCGGGGGGGGCTACGAGCAGTACTTC
TRBJ2-3,-,TRBV4-2,-,CASQPYSGYTDTQYF,TGTGCCAGCCAGCCCTATAGCGGATACACAGATACGCAGTATTTT
TRBJ1-1,-,TRBV28,TRBD1,CASRGQARPNTEAFF,TGTGCCAGCAGGGGACAGGCTCGACCGAACACTGAAGCTTTCTTT
TRBJ1-3,-,TRBV10-1,-,CASSDRGRNTIYF,TGCGCCAGCAGTGACCGGGGCCGAAACACCATATATTTT
TRBJ1-6,-,TRBV7-8,-,CASRDGGDSPLHF,TGTGCCAGCAGGGACGGTGGGGATTCACCCCTCCACTTT
TRBJ2-7,-,TRBV30,-,CAWSTGSYEQYF,TGTGCCTGGAGTACGGGGTCCTACGAGCAGTACTTC
TRBJ2-7,-,TRBV27,TRBD1,CASSLSGTGSPYEQYF,TGTGCCAGCAGTTTATCAGGGACAGGGTCTCCCTACGAGCAGTACTTC
TRBJ1-3,-,TRBV24-1,-,CATSDTGLAGNTIYF,TGTGCCACCAGTGATACAGGGTTGGCAGGAAACACCATATATTTT
TRBJ2-7,-,TRBV9,TRBD1,CASSSSPGTGSLSYEQYF,TGTGCCAGCAGCTCTAGTCCCGGGACAGGTTCCCTCAGCTACGAGCAGTACTTC
TRBJ1-2,-,TRBV10-2,-,CASSELGGLYGYTF,TGCGCCAGCAGTGAGCTGGGGGGGCTCTATGGCTACACCTTC
TRBJ1-3,-,TRBV7-8,-,CASSLGNTIYF,TGTGCCAGCAGCCTGGGAAACACCATATATTTT
TRBJ2-7,-,TRBV6-4,TRBD2,CASSGLGPGGLIYEQYF,TGTGCCAGCAGTGGCTTGGGGCCGGGAGGGCTAATCTACGAGCAGTACTTC
TRBJ2-3,-,TRBV7-2,TRBD2,CASSFSSGGTDTQYF,TGTGCCAGCAGCTTCTCTAGCGGGGGCACAGATACGCAGTATTTT
TRBJ1-2,-,TRBV11-2,-,CASSSAGTYGYTF,TGTGCCAGCAGCTCCGCCGGGACCTATGGCTACACCTTC
TRBJ1-1,-,TRBV5-6,-,CASSFSGGLNTEAFF,TGTGCCAGCAGCTTTAGCGGGGGACTTAACACTGAAGCTTTCTTT
TRBJ2-2,-,TRBV11-2,TRBD1,CASSLPAGGPGELFF,TGTGCCAGCAGCTTACCGGCAGGGGGCCCCGGGGAGCTGTTTTTT
TRBJ2-6,-,TRBV27,-,CASTRLSSGANVLTF,TGTGCCAGCACCAGACTGAGCTCTGGGGCCAACGTCCTGACTTTC
TRBJ1-2,-,TRBV24-1,-,CATSDSRQEANYGYTF,TGTGCCACCAGTGATTCCCGACAGGAAGCTAACTATGGCTACACCTTC
TRBJ2-3,-,TRBV27,TRBD1,CASSNPRGPADTQYF,TGTGCCAGCAGCAATCCCAGGGGGCCGGCAGATACGCAGTATTTT
TRBJ2-7,-,TRBV7-9,TRBD2,CASRDTSGTSYEQYF,TGTGCCAGCAGGGACACTAGCGGGACCTCCTACGAGCAGTACTTC
TRBJ2-3,-,TRBV7-2,TRBD2,CASSLRGIYTQYF,TGTGCCAGCAGCCTGCGGGGGATATATACGCAGTATTTT
TRBJ1-2,-,TRBV3-1/TRBV3-2,-,CASSLGQQRGYTF,TGTGCCAGCAGCCTTGGACAGCAGCGCGGCTACACCTTC
TRBJ1-2,-,TRBV25-1,-,CASHGQGPFYGYTF,TGTGCCAGCCATGGACAAGGACCTTTCTATGGCTACACCTTC
TRBJ2-3,once,TRBV5-1,-,CASSTGTATSTDTQYF,TGCGCCAGCAGCACAGGGACTGCAACTAGCACAGATACGCAGTATTTT
TRBJ1-5,-,TRBV28,-,CASNTPFGGGNQPQHF,TGTGCCAGCAACACACCCTTCGGCGGGGGCAATCAGCCCCAGCATTTT
TRBJ1-5,-,TRBV12-3/TRBV12-4,-,CASSSWGNQPQHF,TGTGCCAGCAGTTCCTGGGGAAATCAGCCCCAGCATTTT
TRBJ1-3,-,TRBV27,TRBD1,CASSSRGTSGNTIYF,TGTGCCAGCAGTTCCAGGGGGACCTCTGGAAACACCATATATTTT
TRBJ1-4,-,TRBV19,-,CASSIDGRSEKLFF,TGTGCCAGTAGTATCGACGGGAGGTCGGAAAAACTGTTTTTT
TRBJ2-1,-,TRBV10-3,TRBD1,CAIRSDRLGNEQFF,TGTGCCATCAGGTCGGACAGGCTAGGGAATGAGCAGTTCTTC
TRBJ1-4,-,TRBV10-1,TRBD1,CASSDEGARGLFF,TGCGCCAGCAGTGACGAGGGGGCGCGTGGACTGTTTTTT